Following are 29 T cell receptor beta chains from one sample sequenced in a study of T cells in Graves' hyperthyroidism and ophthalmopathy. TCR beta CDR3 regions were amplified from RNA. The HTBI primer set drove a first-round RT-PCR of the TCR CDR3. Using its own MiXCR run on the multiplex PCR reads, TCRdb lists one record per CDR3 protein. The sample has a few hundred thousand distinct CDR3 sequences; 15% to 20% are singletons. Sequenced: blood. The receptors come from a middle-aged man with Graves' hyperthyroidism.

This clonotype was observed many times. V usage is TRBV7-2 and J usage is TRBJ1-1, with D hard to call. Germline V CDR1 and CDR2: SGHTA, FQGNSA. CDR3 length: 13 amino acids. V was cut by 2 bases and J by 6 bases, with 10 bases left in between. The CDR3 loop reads CASSLLYAAEAFF. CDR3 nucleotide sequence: TGTGCCAGCAGCTTATTGTACGCCGCTGAAGCTTTCTTT.

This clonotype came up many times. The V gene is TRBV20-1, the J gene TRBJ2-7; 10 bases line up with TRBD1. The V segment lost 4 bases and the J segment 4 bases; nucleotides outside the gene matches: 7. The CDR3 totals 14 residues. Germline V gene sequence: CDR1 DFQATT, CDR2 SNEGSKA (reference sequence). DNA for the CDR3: TGCAGTGCTACAGACAGGGGGCGTTCGTACGAGCAGTACTTC. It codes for CSATDRGRSYEQYF.

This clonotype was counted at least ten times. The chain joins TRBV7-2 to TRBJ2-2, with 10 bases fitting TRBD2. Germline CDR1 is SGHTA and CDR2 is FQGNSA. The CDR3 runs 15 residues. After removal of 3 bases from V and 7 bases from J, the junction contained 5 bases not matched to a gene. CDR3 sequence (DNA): TGTGCCAGCAGCTTTCAGCGGGGGGGCAACGGGGAGCTGTTTTTT. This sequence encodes CASSFQRGGNGELFF.

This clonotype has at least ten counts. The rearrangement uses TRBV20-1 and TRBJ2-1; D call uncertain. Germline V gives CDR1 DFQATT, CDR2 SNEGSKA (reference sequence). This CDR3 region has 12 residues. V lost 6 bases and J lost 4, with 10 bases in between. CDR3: CSARPSYNEQFF. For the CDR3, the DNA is TGCAGTGCCAGGCCTTCGTACAATGAGCAGTTCTTC.

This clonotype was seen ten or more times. Here the CDR3 reads CAWSVPRATGAFF. The CDR3 DNA reads as TGTGCCTGGAGTGTACCCAGGGCCACCGGCGCTTTCTTT. V and J are TRBV30 and TRBJ1-1, with D perhaps TRBD1 (5 bases). The CDR3 is made up of 13 amino acids. V gave up 0 bases and J gave up 11 bases, with 16 bases separating them. Germline values: CDR1 GTSNPN, CDR2 SVGIG (reference sequence).

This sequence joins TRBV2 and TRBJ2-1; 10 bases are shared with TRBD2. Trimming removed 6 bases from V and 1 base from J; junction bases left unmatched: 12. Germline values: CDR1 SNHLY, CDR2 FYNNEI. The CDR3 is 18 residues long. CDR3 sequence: CASSALGVAGGSYNEQFF. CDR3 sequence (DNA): TGTGCCAGCAGCGCTTTGGGGGTAGCGGGAGGTTCCTACAATGAGCAGTTCTTC.

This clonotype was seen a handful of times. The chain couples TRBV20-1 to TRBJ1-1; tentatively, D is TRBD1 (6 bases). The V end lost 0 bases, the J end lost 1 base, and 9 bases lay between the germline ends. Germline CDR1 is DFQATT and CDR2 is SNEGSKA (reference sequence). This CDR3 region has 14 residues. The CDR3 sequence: CSARDRTANTEAFF. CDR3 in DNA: TGCAGTGCTAGAGACAGGACAGCGAACACTGAAGCTTTCTTT.

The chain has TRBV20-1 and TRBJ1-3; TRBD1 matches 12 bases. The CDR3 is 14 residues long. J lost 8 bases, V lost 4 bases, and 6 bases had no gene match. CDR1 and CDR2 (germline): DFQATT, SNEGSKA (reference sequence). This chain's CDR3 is CSAMMGQGADTIYF. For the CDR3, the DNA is TGCAGTGCTATGATGGGACAGGGGGCAGACACCATATATTTT.

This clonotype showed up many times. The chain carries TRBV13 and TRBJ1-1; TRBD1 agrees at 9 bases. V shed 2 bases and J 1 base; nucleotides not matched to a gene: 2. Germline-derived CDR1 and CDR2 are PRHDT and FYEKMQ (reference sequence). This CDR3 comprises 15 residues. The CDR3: CASSLWGQGNTEAFF. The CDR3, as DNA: TGTGCCAGCAGCTTATGGGGACAGGGGAACACTGAAGCTTTCTTT.

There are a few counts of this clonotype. CDR3 DNA sequence: TGTGCCAGCAGCTCGGACAGCCGAAACACCATATATTTT. As protein: CASSSDSRNTIYF. The V and J genes are TRBV11-2 and TRBJ1-3, with D maybe TRBD1 (6 bases). V was clipped by 4 bases and J by 5 bases, with 9 bases between them. This CDR3 contains 13 residues. Per germline, CDR1 SGHAT and CDR2 FQNNGV.

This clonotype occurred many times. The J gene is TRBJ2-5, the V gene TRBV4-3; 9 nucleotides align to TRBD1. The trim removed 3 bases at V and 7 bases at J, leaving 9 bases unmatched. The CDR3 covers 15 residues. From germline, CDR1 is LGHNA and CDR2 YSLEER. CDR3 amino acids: CASSQAGTGTWTQYF. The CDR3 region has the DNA TGCGCCAGCAGCCAGGCCGGGACAGGGACCTGGACCCAGTACTTC.

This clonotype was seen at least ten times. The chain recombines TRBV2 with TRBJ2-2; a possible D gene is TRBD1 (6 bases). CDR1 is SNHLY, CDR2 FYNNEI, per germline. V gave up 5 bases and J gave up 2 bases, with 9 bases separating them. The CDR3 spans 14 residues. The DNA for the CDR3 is TGTGCCAGCAGTAGGGACACCAACACCGGGGAGCTGTTTTTT. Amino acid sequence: CASSRDTNTGELFF.

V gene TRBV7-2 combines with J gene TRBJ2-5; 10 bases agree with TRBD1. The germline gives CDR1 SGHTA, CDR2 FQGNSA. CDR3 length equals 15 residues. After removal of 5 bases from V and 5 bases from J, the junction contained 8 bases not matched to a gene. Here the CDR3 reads CASSTPGTGEETQYF. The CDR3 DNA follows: TGTGCCAGCAGCACCCCCGGGACAGGGGAGGAGACCCAGTACTTC.

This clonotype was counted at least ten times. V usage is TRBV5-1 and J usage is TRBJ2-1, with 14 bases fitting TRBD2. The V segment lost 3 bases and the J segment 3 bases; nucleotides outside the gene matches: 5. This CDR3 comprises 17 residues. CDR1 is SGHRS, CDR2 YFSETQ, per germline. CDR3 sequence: CASSYGLAGGNYNEQFF. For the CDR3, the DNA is TGCGCCAGCAGCTACGGACTAGCGGGGGGAAACTACAATGAGCAGTTCTTC.

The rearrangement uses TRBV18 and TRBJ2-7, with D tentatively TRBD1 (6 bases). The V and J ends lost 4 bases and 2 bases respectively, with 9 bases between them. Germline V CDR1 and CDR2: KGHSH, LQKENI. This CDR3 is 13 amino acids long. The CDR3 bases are TGTGCCAGCTCACTTCGACAGGCCTACGAGCAGTACTTC. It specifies CASSLRQAYEQYF.

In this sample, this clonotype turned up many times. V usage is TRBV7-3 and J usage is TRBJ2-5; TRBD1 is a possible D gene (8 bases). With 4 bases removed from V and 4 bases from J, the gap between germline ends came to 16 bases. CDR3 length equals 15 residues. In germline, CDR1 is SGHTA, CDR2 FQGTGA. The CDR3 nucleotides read TGTGCCAGCAGCTCCTCGGACAGGGAGGGAGAGACCCAGTACTTC. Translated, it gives CASSSSDREGETQYF.

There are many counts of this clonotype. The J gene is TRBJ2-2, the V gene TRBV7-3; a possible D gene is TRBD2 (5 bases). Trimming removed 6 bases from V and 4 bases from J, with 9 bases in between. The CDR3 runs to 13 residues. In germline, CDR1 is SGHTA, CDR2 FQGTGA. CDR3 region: CASSEGRTGELFF. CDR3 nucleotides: TGTGCCAGCAGTGAGGGTCGCACCGGGGAGCTGTTTTTT.

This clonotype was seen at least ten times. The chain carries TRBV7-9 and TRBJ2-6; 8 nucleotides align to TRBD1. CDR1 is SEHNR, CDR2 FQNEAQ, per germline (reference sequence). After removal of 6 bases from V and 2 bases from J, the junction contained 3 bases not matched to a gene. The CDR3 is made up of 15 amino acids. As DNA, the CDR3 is TGTGCCAGCAGACAGACAGGGGCTGGGGCCAACGTCCTGACTTTC. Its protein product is CASRQTGAGANVLTF.

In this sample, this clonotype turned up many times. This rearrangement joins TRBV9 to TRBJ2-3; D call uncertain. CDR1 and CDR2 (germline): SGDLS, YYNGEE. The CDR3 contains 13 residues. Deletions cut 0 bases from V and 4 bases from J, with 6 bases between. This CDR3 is CASSVGTADTQYF. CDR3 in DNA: TGTGCCAGCAGCGTAGGCACAGCAGATACGCAGTATTTT. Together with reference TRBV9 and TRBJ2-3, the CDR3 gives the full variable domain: DSGVTQTPKHLITATGQRVTLRCSPRSGDLSVYWYQQSLDQGLQFLIQYYNGEERAKGNILERFSAQQFPDLHSELNLSSLELGDSALYFCASSVGTADTQYFGPGTRLTVL.

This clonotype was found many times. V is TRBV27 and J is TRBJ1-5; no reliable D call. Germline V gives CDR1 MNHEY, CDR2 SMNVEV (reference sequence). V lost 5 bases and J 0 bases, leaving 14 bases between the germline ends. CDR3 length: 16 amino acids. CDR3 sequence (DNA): TGTGCCAGCAGTGAGGACCGAATAACTAGCAATCAGCCCCAGCATTTT. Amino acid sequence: CASSEDRITSNQPQHF.

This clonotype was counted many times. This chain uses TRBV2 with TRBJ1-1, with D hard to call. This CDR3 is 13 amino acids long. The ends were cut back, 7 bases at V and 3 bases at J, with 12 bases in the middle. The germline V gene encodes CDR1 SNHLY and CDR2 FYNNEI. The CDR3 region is CASKIGRDTEAFF. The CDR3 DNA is TGTGCCAGCAAAATTGGCCGGGACACTGAAGCTTTCTTT.

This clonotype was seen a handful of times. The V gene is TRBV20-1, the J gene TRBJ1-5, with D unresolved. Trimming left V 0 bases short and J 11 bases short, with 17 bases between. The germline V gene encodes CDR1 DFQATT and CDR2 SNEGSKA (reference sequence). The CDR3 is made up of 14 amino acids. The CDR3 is CSARDRQGKRTQHF. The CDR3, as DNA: TGCAGTGCTAGAGACCGGCAAGGGAAGAGGACCCAGCATTTT.

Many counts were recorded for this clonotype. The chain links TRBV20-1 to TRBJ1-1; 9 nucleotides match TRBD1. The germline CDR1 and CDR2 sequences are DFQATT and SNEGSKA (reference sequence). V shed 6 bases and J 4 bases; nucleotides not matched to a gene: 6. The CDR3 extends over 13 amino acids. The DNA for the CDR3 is TGCAGTGCGCAGCAGGGACAGGGCACTGAAGCTTTCTTT. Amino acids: CSAQQGQGTEAFF.

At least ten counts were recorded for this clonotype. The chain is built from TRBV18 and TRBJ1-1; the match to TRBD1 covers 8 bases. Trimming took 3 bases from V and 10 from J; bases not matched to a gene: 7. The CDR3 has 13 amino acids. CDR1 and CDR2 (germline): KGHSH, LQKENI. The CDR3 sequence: CASSPETGERAFF. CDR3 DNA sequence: TGTGCCAGCTCACCGGAGACAGGGGAGCGAGCTTTCTTT.

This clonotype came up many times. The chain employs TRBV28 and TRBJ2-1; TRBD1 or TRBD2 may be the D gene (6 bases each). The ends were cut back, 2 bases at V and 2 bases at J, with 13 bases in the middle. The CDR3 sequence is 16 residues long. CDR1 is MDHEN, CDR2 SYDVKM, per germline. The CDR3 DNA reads TGTGCCAGCAGTTTACCCGGGGGCGCCCCCTACAATGAGCAGTTCTTC. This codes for CASSLPGGAPYNEQFF.

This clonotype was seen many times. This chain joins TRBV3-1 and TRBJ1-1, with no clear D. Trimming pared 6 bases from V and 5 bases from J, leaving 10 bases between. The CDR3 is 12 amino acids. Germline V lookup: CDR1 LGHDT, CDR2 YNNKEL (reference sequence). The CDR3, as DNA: TGTGCCAGCAGTACAAGCCCGACTGAAGCTTTCTTT. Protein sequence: CASSTSPTEAFF.

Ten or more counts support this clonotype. CDR3 protein: CASSLAGQGGSPLHF. The CDR3 DNA sequence: TGCGCCAGCAGCTTGGCCGGGCAGGGAGGTTCACCCCTCCACTTT. The chain recombines TRBV5-1 with TRBJ1-6; D possibly corresponds to TRBD1 (5 bases). The germline gives CDR1 SGHRS, CDR2 YFSETQ. This CDR3 is built from 15 residues. Trimming removed 0 bases from V and 9 bases from J, with 13 bases in between.

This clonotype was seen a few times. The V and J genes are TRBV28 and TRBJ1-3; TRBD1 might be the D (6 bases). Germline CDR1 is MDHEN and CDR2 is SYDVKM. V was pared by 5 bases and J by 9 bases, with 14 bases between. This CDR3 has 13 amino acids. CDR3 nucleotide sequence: TGTGCCAGCAGTCTTGACAGGCGGCTCACCATATATTTT. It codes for CASSLDRRLTIYF.

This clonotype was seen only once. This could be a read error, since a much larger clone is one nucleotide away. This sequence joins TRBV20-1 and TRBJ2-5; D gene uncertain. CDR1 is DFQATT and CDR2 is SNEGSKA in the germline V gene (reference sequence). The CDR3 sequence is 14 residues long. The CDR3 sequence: CSAPPGFYQETRYF. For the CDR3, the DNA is TGCAGTGCCCCCCCGGGCTTCTATCAAGAGACCCGGTACTTC.